This record concerns one T cell receptor (beta chain) sequence. The antigen is unknown. Measured with immunoSEQ multiplex PCR; TCRdb has only the in-frame clones, and not every one. The sample records approximately 65,000 clones, 60% to 85% being singletons. The germline V gene encodes CDR1 SGDLS and CDR2 YYNGEE. The CDR3 is made up of 14 amino acids. V trimming: 3 bases; J trimming: 8 bases; junction bases outside the gene matches: 9. This record belongs to a study of radiotherapy plus CTLA-4 blockade in lung cancer. Study-wide background: Disease control was seen in approximately 31% of patients, objective responses in around 17%.

Findings and caveats of the study: Blood saw expansion of tumor-derived TCR clones after radiotherapy plus ipilimumab.

The clonotype was recovered from a human donor with non-small cell lung cancer who had a complete response to radiotherapy plus ipilimumab. The rearrangement joins TRBV9 to TRBJ2-3, with 7 bases matching TRBD1. Sequenced here: peripheral blood, sampled from a patient treated with radiotherapy plus ipilimumab. CDR3 loop: CASSGQLAGGTQYF. The CDR3 nucleotides read TGTGCCAGCAGCGGCCAACTCGCAGGGGGTACGCAGTATTTT.